These T cell receptor beta chains were read from a single sample in a study of metastatic and nonmetastatic thyroid tumors. TCRdb recomputed clones from the PCR reads via MiXCR. Found here are roughly 30,000 clones, roughly 23% of them singletons; the top ten hold approximately 14%. Specimen: blood. Receptors originate from a female donor with papillary thyroid cancer or a benign thyroid nodule (not recorded which). Some clones in this sample may be carry-over from other donors' samples. Both conserved end residues are part of each CDR3. Fields, in order: D gene, V gene, J gene, CDR3 protein. The D gene is left open where the match is weak.

d_call: .; v_call: TRBV6-5; j_call: TRBJ2-5; cdr3_aa: CASSYGPGKGETQYF
d_call: .; v_call: TRBV6-1; j_call: TRBJ1-5; cdr3_aa: CASSLLGAQPQHF
d_call: TRBD2; v_call: TRBV20-1; j_call: TRBJ2-3; cdr3_aa: CSAREGVPLALDSDTQYF
d_call: TRBD2; v_call: TRBV6-6; j_call: TRBJ2-1; cdr3_aa: CASSYFGRDEQFF
d_call: TRBD1; v_call: TRBV30; j_call: TRBJ1-6; cdr3_aa: CAWGGQGVGRGYSPLHF
d_call: TRBD1; v_call: TRBV6-4; j_call: TRBJ2-3; cdr3_aa: CASSDSTGGYTDTQYF
d_call: TRBD2; v_call: TRBV11-2; j_call: TRBJ2-2; cdr3_aa: CASSRTGLGLTGELFF
d_call: .; v_call: TRBV7-2; j_call: TRBJ2-2; cdr3_aa: CASSFTSRTGELFF
d_call: .; v_call: TRBV5-6; j_call: TRBJ1-2; cdr3_aa: CASSMARSVTNYGYTF
d_call: TRBD1; v_call: TRBV20-1; j_call: TRBJ2-7; cdr3_aa: CSARDIPSRQGAFNEQYF
d_call: .; v_call: TRBV18; j_call: TRBJ2-7; cdr3_aa: CASSRDRGYEQYF
d_call: TRBD2; v_call: TRBV6-1; j_call: TRBJ2-5; cdr3_aa: CASITGDSGLAGETQYF
d_call: .; v_call: TRBV2; j_call: TRBJ1-6; cdr3_aa: CASRDYNSPLHF
d_call: TRBD2; v_call: TRBV27; j_call: TRBJ2-1; cdr3_aa: CASSRIAGGPYNEQFF
d_call: .; v_call: TRBV10-3; j_call: TRBJ2-4; cdr3_aa: CAISEFEGFQYF
d_call: .; v_call: TRBV7-8; j_call: TRBJ2-3; cdr3_aa: CASSPPETRGSDTQYF
d_call: .; v_call: TRBV10-3; j_call: TRBJ1-6; cdr3_aa: CAISHREGINSPLNF
d_call: .; v_call: TRBV19; j_call: TRBJ2-7; cdr3_aa: CASSSPLHEQYF
d_call: .; v_call: TRBV19; j_call: TRBJ1-2; cdr3_aa: CASSIPPNYGYTF
d_call: .; v_call: TRBV12-3/TRBV12-4; j_call: TRBJ1-2; cdr3_aa: CASRLSYRDGYGYTF
d_call: .; v_call: TRBV20-1; j_call: TRBJ1-4; cdr3_aa: CSARDGPGRANEKLFF
d_call: .; v_call: TRBV12-3/TRBV12-4; j_call: TRBJ2-7; cdr3_aa: CAGSLAQGSYEQYF
d_call: .; v_call: TRBV24-1; j_call: TRBJ2-7; cdr3_aa: CATSDLEGASSYEQYF
d_call: .; v_call: TRBV5-6; j_call: TRBJ2-7; cdr3_aa: CASSLVGEGREQYF
d_call: TRBD2; v_call: TRBV6-1; j_call: TRBJ2-2; cdr3_aa: CASRASGFGELFF
d_call: .; v_call: TRBV6-5; j_call: TRBJ2-1; cdr3_aa: CASRHRIALGPSYNEQFF
d_call: .; v_call: TRBV2; j_call: TRBJ1-1; cdr3_aa: CASTPWDLQGEDTEAFF
d_call: .; v_call: TRBV2; j_call: TRBJ2-1; cdr3_aa: CASSEVDLGNSDNEQFF
d_call: TRBD2; v_call: TRBV4-2; j_call: TRBJ2-1; cdr3_aa: CASSHNLADTYNEQFF
d_call: TRBD2; v_call: TRBV20-1; j_call: TRBJ2-7; cdr3_aa: CSARDPLAGGNEQYF
d_call: TRBD1; v_call: TRBV27; j_call: TRBJ1-4; cdr3_aa: CASSFDRGGSREKLFF
d_call: .; v_call: TRBV5-1; j_call: TRBJ2-2; cdr3_aa: CASSLAPDAAGELFF
d_call: .; v_call: TRBV20-1; j_call: TRBJ2-1; cdr3_aa: CSASYRRGRHEQFF